Presented here are 7 T cell receptor beta chains from one specimen sequenced in a study of regulatory T cells in long-lasting Graves disease. This sample's time point: persistent/refractory GD, antithyroid drugs over 5 years with positive TRAb. Researchers made the TCR library from RNA that was extracted from PBMCs. Library construction for TCR beta used iRepertoire HTBI primers and Arm-PCR of CDR3 regions. TCRdb re-derived calls from the multiplex PCR reads in MiXCR, one entry per CDR3 protein. The sample lists some 470,000 distinct CDR3 sequences, 20% to 25% occurring once. The material was peripheral blood mononuclear cells (PBMCs), obtained when the disease was refractory, from a patient treated with antithyroid drugs. The receptors derive from a female donor with Graves disease.

The V call is TRBV28, the J call TRBJ2-7; D is ambiguous. This CDR3 is 12 amino acids long. Trimming removed 2 bases at V and 4 bases at J, with 6 bases between. From germline, CDR1 is MDHEN and CDR2 SYDVKM. CDR3 in DNA: TGTGCCAGCAGTTTACCTTTATACGAGCAGTACTTC. This sequence encodes CASSLPLYEQYF.

This clonotype was found many times. This chain links TRBV7-3 with TRBJ1-2, with unresolved D. CDR1 SGHTA and CDR2 FQGTGA come from the germline V gene. Trimming shortened V by 4 bases and J by 10 bases, and 19 bases separated the two germline ends. The CDR3 sequence is 14 residues long. CDR3 DNA: TGTGCCAGCAGCTCCCAGTCGGACCTGGGATACTACACCTTC. Protein sequence: CASSSQSDLGYYTF.

This clonotype has ten or more counts. This chain joins TRBV27 and TRBJ2-5, with D possibly TRBD2 on 5 matching bases. CDR1 and CDR2 from the germline V gene are MNHEY and SMNVEV (reference sequence). The CDR3 extends over 13 amino acids. V dropped 6 bases and J dropped 5 bases, with 13 bases sitting between them. The CDR3 DNA is TGTGCCAGCAGCCAAAGAGGGTCCGAGACCCAGTACTTC. Translating it yields CASSQRGSETQYF.

This clonotype was detected ten times or more. The chain recombines TRBV28 with TRBJ2-7; TRBD2 aligns across 13 bases. There are 16 residues in the CDR3. The J segment lost 3 bases and the V segment lost 5 bases, leaving 7 bases of the junction unmatched. Germline assignment: CDR1 MDHEN and CDR2 SYDVKM. In DNA, the CDR3 is TGTGCCAGCAGTGCTAGACTAGCGGGAGGACTCTACGAGCAGTACTTC. Amino acid sequence: CASSARLAGGLYEQYF.

This clonotype has more than one count but fewer than ten. CDR3 sequence: CSALPRDRGTYEQYF. In DNA, the CDR3 is TGCAGTGCCTTACCCCGGGACCGGGGGACCTACGAGCAGTACTTC. The J gene is TRBJ2-7, the V gene TRBV20-1; D might be TRBD2 (6 bases). Per the germline V gene, CDR1 is DFQATT and CDR2 is SNEGSKA (reference sequence). Trimming took off 6 bases at V and 2 bases at J, with 20 bases between the two ends. This CDR3 has 15 residues.

This clonotype came up a few times. The chain recombines TRBV19 with TRBJ2-2; D is ambiguous. The V and J ends lost 7 bases and 1 base respectively, with 7 bases between them. This CDR3 comprises 13 residues. From germline, CDR1 is LNHDA and CDR2 SQIVND (reference sequence). Here the CDR3 DNA reads TGTGCCAGTATGGGCCAGAACACCGGGGAGCTGTTTTTT. This sequence encodes CASMGQNTGELFF.

This clonotype appeared many times. This rearrangement joins TRBV28 to TRBJ2-4; D is undetermined. In germline, CDR1 is MDHEN, CDR2 SYDVKM. Trimming shortened V by 5 bases and J by 11 bases, and 16 bases separated the two germline ends. CDR3 size: 13 residues. The CDR3 is CASSPPDVQLQYF. CDR3 bases: TGTGCCAGCAGTCCTCCCGACGTGCAACTTCAGTACTTC.